Reported below is one T cell receptor (beta chain). Its antigen is not known. The CDR3 spans 14 residues. CDR1 and CDR2 from the germline V gene are MGHDK and SYGVNS. V gave up 4 bases and J gave up 1 base, with 5 bases separating them. The source of the sample is a study of shared clonotypes between healthy human individuals. General study findings and limits: Clonotypes shared by all four donors outscored non-shared clonotypes in generation probability.

Repertoires were generated with immunoSEQ multiplex PCR, while TCRdb's copy carries only in-frame clones and drops some. Here the sample spans roughly 760,000 clones, 74% being singletons. This sequence was found in a woman aged 30 to 39 in good health. J is TRBJ2-6 and V is TRBV25-1; D unresolved. Sequencing was performed on memory CD4+ T cells sorted from blood. Documented subset: CD45RA-negative fraction. Written as DNA, the CDR3 is TGTGCCAGCAGTGGTAGGTCTGGGGCCAACGTCCTGACTTTC. Translating gives CASSGRSGANVLTF.